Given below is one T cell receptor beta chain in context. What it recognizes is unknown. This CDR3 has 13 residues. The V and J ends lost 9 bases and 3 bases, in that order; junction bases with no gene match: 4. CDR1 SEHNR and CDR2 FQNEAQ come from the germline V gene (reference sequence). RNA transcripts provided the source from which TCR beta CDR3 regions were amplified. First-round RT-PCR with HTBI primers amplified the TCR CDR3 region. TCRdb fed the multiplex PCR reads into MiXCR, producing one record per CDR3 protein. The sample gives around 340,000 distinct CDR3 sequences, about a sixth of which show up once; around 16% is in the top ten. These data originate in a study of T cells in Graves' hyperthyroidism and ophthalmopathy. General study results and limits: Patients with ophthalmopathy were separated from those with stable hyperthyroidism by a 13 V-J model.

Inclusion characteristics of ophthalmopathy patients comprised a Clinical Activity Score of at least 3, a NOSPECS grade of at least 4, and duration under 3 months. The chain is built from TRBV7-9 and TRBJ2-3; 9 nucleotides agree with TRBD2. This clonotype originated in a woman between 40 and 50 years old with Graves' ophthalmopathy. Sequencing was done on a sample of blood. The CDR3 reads CASNSGSTDTQYF. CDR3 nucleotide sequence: TGTGCCAGTAATAGCGGGAGTACAGATACGCAGTATTTT. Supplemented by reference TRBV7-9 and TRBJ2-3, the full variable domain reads DTGVSQNPRHKITKRGQNVTFRCDPISEHNRLYWYRQTLGQGPEFLTYFQNEAQLEKSRLLSDRFSAERPKGSFSTLEIQRTEQGDSAMYLCASNSGSTDTQYFGPGTRLTVL.